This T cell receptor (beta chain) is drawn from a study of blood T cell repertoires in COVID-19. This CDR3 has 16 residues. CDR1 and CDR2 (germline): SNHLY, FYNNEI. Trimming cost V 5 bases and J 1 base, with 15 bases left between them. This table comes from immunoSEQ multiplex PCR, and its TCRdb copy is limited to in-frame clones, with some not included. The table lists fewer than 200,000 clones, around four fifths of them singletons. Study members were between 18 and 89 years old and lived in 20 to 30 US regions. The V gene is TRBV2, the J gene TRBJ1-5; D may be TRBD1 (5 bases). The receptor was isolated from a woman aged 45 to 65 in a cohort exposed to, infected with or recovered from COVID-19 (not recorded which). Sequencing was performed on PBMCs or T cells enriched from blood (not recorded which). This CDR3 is CASSRQGGRSNQPQHF. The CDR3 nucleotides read TGTGCCAGCAGTCGGCAGGGAGGTCGGAGCAATCAGCCCCAGCATTTT.